This T cell receptor (beta chain) was profiled in a study of radiotherapy plus CTLA-4 blockade in lung cancer. Assay: immunoSEQ multiplex PCR; the TCRdb copy retains only in-frame clones and omits some. The sample yields some 110,000 clones, roughly 80% seen once. The V segment lost 8 bases and the J segment 3 bases; nucleotides outside the gene matches: 8. This CDR3 spans 14 amino acids. CDR1 is SGHDT, CDR2 YYEEEE, per germline. This chain joins TRBV5-6 and TRBJ1-5; 7 nucleotides align to TRBD1. Source: peripheral blood, taken from a patient treated with radiotherapy plus ipilimumab. The TCR comes from a human donor with non-small cell lung cancer that progressed on radiotherapy plus ipilimumab. Some clones in this sample may be carry-over from other donors' samples. The CDR3 DNA reads TGTGCCAGGAGACAGGGCCCCCTCAATCAGCCCCAGCATTTT. It is translated as CARRQGPLNQPQHF.